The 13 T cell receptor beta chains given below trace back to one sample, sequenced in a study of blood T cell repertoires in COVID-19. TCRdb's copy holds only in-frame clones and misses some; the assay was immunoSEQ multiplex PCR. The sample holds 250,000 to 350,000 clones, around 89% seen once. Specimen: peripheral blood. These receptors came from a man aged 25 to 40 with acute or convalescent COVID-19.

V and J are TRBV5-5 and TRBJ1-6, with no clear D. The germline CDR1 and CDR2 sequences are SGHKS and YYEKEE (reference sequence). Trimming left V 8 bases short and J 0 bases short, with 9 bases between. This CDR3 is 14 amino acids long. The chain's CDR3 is CARPVYSYNSPLHF. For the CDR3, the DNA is TGTGCCAGACCAGTTTACTCCTATAATTCACCCCTCCACTTT.

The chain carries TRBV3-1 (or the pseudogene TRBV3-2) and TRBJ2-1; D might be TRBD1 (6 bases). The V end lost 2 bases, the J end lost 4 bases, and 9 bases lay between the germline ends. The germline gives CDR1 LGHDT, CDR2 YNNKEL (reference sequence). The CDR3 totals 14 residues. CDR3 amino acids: CASSQQQGYNEQFF. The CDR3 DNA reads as TGTGCCAGCAGCCAACAACAGGGATACAATGAGCAGTTCTTC.

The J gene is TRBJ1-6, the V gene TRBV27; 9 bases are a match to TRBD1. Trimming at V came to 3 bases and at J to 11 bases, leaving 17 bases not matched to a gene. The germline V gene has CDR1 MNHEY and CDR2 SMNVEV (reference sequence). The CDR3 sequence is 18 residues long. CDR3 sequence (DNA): TGTGCCAGCAGTTTTTCACCCCCCGGGACAGGGTCTTTTGCACCCCTCCACTTT. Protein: CASSFSPPGTGSFAPLHF.

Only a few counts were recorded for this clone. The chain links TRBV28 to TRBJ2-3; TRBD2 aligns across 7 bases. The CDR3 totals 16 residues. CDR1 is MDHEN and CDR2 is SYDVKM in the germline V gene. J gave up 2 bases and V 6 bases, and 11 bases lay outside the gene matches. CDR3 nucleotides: TGTGCCAGCAGATACCAAAGCGGGATGATCACAGATACGCAGTATTTT. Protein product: CASRYQSGMITDTQYF.

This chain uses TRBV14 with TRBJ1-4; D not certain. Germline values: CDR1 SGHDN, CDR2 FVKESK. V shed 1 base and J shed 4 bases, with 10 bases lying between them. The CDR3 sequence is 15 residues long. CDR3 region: CASSQVRGLNEKLFF. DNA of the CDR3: TGTGCCAGCAGCCAAGTAAGAGGGCTTAATGAAAAACTGTTTTTT.

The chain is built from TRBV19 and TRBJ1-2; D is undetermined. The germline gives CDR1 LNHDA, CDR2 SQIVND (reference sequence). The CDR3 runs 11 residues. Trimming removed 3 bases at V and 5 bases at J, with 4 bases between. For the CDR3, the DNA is TGTGCCAGTAGTATTAATTATGGCTACACCTTC. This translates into CASSINYGYTF.

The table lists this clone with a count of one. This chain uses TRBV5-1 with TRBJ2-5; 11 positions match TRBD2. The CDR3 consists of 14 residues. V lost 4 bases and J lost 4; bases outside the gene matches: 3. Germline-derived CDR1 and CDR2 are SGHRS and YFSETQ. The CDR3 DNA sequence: TGCGCCAGCAGCATTGGACTAGCGGGAGAGACCCAGTACTTC. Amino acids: CASSIGLAGETQYF.

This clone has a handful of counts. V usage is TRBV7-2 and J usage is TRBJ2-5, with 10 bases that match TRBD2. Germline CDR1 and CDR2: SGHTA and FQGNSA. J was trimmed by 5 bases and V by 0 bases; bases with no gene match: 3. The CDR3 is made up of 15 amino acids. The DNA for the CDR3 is TGTGCCAGCAGCTTAGCTAGCGGGAGGCGCGAGACCCAGTACTTC. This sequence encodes CASSLASGRRETQYF.

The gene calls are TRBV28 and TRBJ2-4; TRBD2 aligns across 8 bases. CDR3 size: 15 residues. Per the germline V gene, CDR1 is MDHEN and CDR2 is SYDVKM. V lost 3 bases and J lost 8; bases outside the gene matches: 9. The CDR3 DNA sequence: TGTGCCAGCAGTTTCGCGCTTGCCGGGGGGGACATTCAGTACTTC. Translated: CASSFALAGGDIQYF.

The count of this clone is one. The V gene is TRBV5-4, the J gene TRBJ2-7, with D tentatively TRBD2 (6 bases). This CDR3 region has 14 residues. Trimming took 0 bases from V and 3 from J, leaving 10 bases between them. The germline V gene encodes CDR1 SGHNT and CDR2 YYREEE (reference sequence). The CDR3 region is CASSLGGVGYEQYF. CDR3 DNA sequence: TGTGCCAGCAGCTTGGGGGGGGTAGGCTACGAGCAGTACTTC.

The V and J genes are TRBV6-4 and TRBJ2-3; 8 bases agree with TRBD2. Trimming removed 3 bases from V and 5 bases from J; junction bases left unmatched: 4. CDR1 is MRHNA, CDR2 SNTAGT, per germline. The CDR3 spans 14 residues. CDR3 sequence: CASSDRGGGDTQYF. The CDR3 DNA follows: TGTGCCAGCAGTGATCGGGGGGGCGGAGATACGCAGTATTTT.

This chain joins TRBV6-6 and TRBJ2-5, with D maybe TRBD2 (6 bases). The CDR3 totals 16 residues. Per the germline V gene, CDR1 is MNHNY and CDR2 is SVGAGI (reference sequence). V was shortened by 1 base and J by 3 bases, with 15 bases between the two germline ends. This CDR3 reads CASSYLGEVGKETQYF. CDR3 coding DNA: TGTGCCAGCAGTTACTTGGGGGAGGTCGGGAAAGAGACCCAGTACTTC.

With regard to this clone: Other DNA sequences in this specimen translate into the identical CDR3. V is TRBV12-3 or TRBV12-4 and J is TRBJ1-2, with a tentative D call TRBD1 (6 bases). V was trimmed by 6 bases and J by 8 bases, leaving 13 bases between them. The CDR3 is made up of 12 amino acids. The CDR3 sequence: CASSLRGYGYTF. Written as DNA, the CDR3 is TGTGCCAGCAGCCTCAGGGGATACGGCTACACCTTC.